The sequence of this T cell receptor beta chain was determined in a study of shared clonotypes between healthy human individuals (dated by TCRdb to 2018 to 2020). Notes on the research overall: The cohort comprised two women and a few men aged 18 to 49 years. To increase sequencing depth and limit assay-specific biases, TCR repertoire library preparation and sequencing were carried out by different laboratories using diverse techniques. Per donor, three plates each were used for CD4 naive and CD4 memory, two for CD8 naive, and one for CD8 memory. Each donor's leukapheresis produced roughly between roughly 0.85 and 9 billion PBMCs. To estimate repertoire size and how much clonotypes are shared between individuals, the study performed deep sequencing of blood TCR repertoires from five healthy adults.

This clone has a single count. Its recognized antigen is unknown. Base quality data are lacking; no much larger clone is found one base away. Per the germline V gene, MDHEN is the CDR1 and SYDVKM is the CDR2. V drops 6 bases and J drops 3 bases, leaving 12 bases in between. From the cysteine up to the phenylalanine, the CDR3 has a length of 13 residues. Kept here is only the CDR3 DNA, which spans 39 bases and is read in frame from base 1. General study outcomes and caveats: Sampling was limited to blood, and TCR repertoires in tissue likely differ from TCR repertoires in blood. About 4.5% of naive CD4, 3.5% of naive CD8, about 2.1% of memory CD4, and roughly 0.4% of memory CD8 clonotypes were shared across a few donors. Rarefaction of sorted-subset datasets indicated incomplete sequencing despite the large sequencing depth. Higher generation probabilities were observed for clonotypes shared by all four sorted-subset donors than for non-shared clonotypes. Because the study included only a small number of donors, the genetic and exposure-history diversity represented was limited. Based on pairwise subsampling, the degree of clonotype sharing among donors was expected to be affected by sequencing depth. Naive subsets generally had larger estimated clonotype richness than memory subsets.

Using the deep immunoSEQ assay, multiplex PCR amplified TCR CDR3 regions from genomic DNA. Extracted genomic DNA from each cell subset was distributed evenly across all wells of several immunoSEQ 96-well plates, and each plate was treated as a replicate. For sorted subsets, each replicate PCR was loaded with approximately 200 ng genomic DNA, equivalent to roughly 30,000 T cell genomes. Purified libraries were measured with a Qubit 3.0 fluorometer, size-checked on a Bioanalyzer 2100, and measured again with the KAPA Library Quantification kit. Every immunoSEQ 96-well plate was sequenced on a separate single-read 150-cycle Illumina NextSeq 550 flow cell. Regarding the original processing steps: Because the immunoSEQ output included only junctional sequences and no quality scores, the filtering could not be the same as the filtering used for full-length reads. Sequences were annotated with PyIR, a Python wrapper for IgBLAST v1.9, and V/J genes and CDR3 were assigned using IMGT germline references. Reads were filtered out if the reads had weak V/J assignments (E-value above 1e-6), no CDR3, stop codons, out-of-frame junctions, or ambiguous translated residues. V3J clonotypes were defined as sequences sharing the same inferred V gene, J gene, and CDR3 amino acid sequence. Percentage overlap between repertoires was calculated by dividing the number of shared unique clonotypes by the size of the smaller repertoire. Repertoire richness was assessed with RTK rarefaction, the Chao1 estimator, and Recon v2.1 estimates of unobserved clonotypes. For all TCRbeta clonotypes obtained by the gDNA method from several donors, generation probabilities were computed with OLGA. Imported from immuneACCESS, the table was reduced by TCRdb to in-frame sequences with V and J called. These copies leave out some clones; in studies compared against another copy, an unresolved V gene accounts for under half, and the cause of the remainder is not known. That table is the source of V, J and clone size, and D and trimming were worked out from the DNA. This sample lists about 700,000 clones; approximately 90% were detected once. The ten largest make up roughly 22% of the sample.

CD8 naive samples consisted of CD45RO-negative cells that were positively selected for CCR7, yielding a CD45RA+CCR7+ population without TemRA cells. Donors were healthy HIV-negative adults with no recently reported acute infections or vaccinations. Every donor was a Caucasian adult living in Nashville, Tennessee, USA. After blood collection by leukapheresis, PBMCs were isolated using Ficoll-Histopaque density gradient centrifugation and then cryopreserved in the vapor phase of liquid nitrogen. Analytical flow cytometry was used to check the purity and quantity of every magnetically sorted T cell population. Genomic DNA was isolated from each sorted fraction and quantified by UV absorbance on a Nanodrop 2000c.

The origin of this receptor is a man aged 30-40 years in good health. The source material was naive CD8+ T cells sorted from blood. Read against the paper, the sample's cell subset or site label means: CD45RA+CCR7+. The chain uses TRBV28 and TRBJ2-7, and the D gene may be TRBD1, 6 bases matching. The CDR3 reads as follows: CASRHIQGYEQYF. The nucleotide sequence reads TGTGCCAGCAGACACATACAGGGCTACGAGCAGTACTTC.